This record looks at one T cell receptor beta chain sequence and its context. The sample originates from a study of shared clonotypes between healthy human individuals. All participating donors were Caucasian adults from Nashville, Tennessee. V trimming: 6 bases; J trimming: 7 bases; junction bases outside the gene matches: 15. This CDR3 spans 16 amino acids. Germline values: CDR1 SGHNT, CDR2 YYREEE (reference sequence). It was about 210 ng DNA, 30,000 or so T cell genomes, that sorted-subset replicate PCRs used. In the authors' workflow: Filtering differed since immunoSEQ provided only junctions, with no quality scores. Clones were sequenced by immunoSEQ multiplex PCR, and TCRdb holds only the in-frame ones, with some missing. V and J calls and clone size are those listed in that table; D and trimming were worked out from the DNA. The sample consists of under 1,100,000 clones, approximately 80% of them appearing once.

The sequenced sample was memory CD4+ T cells from PBMCs. Subset given: CD45RA-negative fraction. This receptor was obtained from a man aged 18 to 35 in good health. Some clones in this sample may be carry-over from other donors' samples. This rearrangement joins TRBV5-4 to TRBJ2-1; 8 bases line up with TRBD1. The CDR3 DNA is TGTGCCAGCAACCCTCTCCGGGGCAGGGGGCTGAATGAGCAGTTCTTC. As protein: CASNPLRGRGLNEQFF.